The 28 T cell receptor beta chains below all came from one sample that was sequenced in a study of cytomegalovirus exposure and HLA in healthy donors. The PCR was carried out with 60 Vbeta primers and 13 Jbeta primers. Using immunoSEQ multiplex PCR, the repertoire was profiled, and TCRdb retains in-frame clones only, with some absent. The sample includes roughly 100,000 clones. The source material was PBMCs. Receptors were obtained from a middle-aged man in good health and CMV-seronegative.

The V call is TRBV27, the J call TRBJ1-2; 8 bases agree with TRBD1. V dropped 3 bases and J dropped 8; count of bases not matched to a gene: 5. Germline V gives CDR1 MNHEY, CDR2 SMNVEV (reference sequence). CDR3 length equals 13 residues. In nucleotides, the CDR3 is TGTGCCAGCAGTTTCAGGGACAGGCAAGGCTACACCTTC. The encoded protein is CASSFRDRQGYTF.

The rearrangement uses TRBV7-2 and TRBJ1-2; D call uncertain. V gave up 5 bases and J gave up 6 bases, with 13 bases separating them. Germline CDR1 and CDR2: SGHTA and FQGNSA. CDR3 size: 13 residues. The CDR3 loop is CASSAVPVHGYTF. The CDR3 nucleotides read TGTGCCAGCAGCGCGGTCCCGGTTCATGGCTACACCTTC.

This sequence joins TRBV5-8 and TRBJ1-2; 9 nucleotides agree with TRBD1. Germline V gene data show CDR1 as SGHTS and CDR2 as YDEGEE. The J segment lost 6 bases and the V segment lost 4 bases, leaving 7 bases of the junction unmatched. CDR3 size: 14 residues. In nucleotides, the CDR3 is TGTGCCAGCAGCCCCCGGACAGGGGCGGATGGCTACACCTTC. It encodes CASSPRTGADGYTF.

The gene calls are TRBV4-2 and TRBJ2-1; 13 bases map to TRBD2. Per germline, CDR1 LGHNA and CDR2 YNFKEQ. The V segment lost 5 bases and the J segment 1 base; nucleotides outside the gene matches: 5. This CDR3 comprises 17 residues. The CDR3 spells CASSKTSGRWSYNEQFF. Written as DNA, the CDR3 is TGTGCCAGCAGCAAGACTAGCGGGAGGTGGTCCTACAATGAGCAGTTCTTC.

The chain couples TRBV7-9 to TRBJ2-5; D is undetermined. CDR1 is SEHNR and CDR2 is FQNEAQ in the germline V gene (reference sequence). The CDR3 consists of 13 residues. Trimming took 4 bases from V and 3 from J, leaving 9 bases between them. The CDR3 nucleotides are TGTGCCAGCAGCTCTACGATCAAAGAGACCCAGTACTTC. It yields the protein CASSSTIKETQYF.

The chain has TRBV7-9 and TRBJ2-7; 8 positions match TRBD1. The CDR3 runs to 15 residues. Looked up from germline, CDR1 is SEHNR and CDR2 is FQNEAQ (reference sequence). J gave up 2 bases and V 4 bases, and 7 bases lay outside the gene matches. The CDR3 coding sequence is TGTGCCAGCAGCTCTAGGACAGGGAAGACCTACGAGCAGTACTTC. Amino acids: CASSSRTGKTYEQYF.

V is TRBV4-3 and J is TRBJ2-1; 9 nucleotides match TRBD2. Germline-derived CDR1 and CDR2 are LGHNA and YSLEER. After removal of 0 bases from V and 9 bases from J, the junction contained 12 bases not matched to a gene. The CDR3 consists of 17 residues. CDR3 in DNA: TGCGCCAGCAGCCAAGATCGGGCGGGAGGGCCTGCCGGTGAGCAGTTCTTC. This gives the protein CASSQDRAGGPAGEQFF.

This rearrangement joins TRBV4-1 to TRBJ2-3; perhaps TRBD1 as D (6 bases). This CDR3 is built from 15 residues. The V gene's germline CDR1 is MGHRA and CDR2 YSYEKL. V was clipped by 4 bases and J by 2 bases, with 13 bases between them. The CDR3 DNA sequence: TGCGCCAGCAGCCCTGTAACAGGGCCCACAGATACGCAGTATTTT. It is translated as CASSPVTGPTDTQYF.

Concerning this clone itself: The sample carries other DNA sequences with the same CDR3. The chain joins TRBV11-3 to TRBJ2-7, with unresolved D. The CDR3 extends over 14 amino acids. V was trimmed by 5 bases and J by 5 bases, leaving 16 bases between them. CDR1 and CDR2 from the germline V gene are SGHNT and YENEEA. As DNA, the CDR3 is TGTGCCAGCAGCCGTGGTGAGGTTTCGGACGAGCAGTACTTC. Translated, it gives CASSRGEVSDEQYF.

The genes are TRBV25-1 and TRBJ2-3; no definite D call. Germline CDR1 reads MGHDK; CDR2 reads SYGVNS. CDR3 length: 16 amino acids. Trimming took off 2 bases at V and 3 bases at J, with 15 bases between the two ends. This chain's CDR3 is CASSEQKWASTDTQYF. Here the CDR3 DNA reads TGTGCCAGCAGTGAACAGAAGTGGGCAAGTACAGATACGCAGTATTTT. Using reference TRBV25-1 and TRBJ2-3 for the parts outside the CDR3, the full variable domain is EADIYQTPRYLVIGTGKKITLECSQTMGHDKMYWYQQDPGMELHLIHYSYGVNSTEKGDLSSESTVSRIRTEHFPLTLESARPSHTSQYLCASSEQKWASTDTQYFGPGTRLTVL.

V is TRBV5-1 and J is TRBJ1-2, with 11 bases that match TRBD1. The CDR3 contains 15 residues. V lost 2 bases and J lost 4; bases outside the gene matches: 4. Germline values: CDR1 SGHRS, CDR2 YFSETQ. This chain's CDR3 is CASSLGQGASYGYTF. For the CDR3, the DNA is TGCGCCAGCAGCTTAGGACAGGGGGCAAGCTATGGCTACACCTTC. Based on the CDR3 plus reference TRBV5-1 and TRBJ1-2, the full variable domain is KAGVTQTPRYLIKTRGQQVTLSCSPISGHRSVSWYQQTPGQGLQFLFEYFSETQRNKGNFPGRFSGRQFSNSRSEMNVSTLELGDSALYLCASSLGQGASYGYTFGSGTRLTVV.

The chain couples TRBV19 to TRBJ2-5, with 8 bases fitting TRBD2. Germline-derived CDR1 and CDR2 are LNHDA and SQIVND (reference sequence). With 7 bases clipped from V and 1 base from J, the junction kept 11 bases outside the gene matches. The CDR3 consists of 16 residues. The CDR3 sequence: CASTSQAGTSQETQYF. The CDR3 DNA is TGTGCCAGTACCTCCCAGGCAGGGACTAGCCAAGAGACCCAGTACTTC. Filled out from reference TRBV19 and TRBJ2-5, the complete variable domain reads DGGITQSPKYLFRKEGQNVTLSCEQNLNHDAMYWYRQDPGQGLRLIYYSQIVNDFQKGDIAEGYSVSREKKESFPLTVTSAQKNPTAFYLCASTSQAGTSQETQYFGPGTRLLVL.

The rearrangement uses TRBV11-2 and TRBJ2-1; a weak D match, TRBD1 (6 bases). The CDR3 sequence is 15 residues long. V was shortened by 6 bases and J by 1 base, with 13 bases between the two germline ends. The V gene's germline CDR1 is SGHAT and CDR2 FQNNGV. CDR3 loop: CASSQQGGSYNEQFF. CDR3 DNA: TGTGCCAGCAGTCAACAGGGCGGTTCCTACAATGAGCAGTTCTTC.

The rearrangement uses TRBV7-2 and TRBJ2-6; D perhaps matches TRBD1 (6 bases). V lost 5 bases to trimming and J lost 0 bases, with 20 bases between them. Looked up from germline, CDR1 is SGHTA and CDR2 is FQGNSA. The CDR3 loop spans 19 amino acids. The CDR3 is CASSESSGTLVSGANVLTF. DNA for the CDR3: TGTGCCAGCAGCGAGAGCTCCGGGACACTAGTCTCTGGGGCCAACGTCCTGACTTTC.

J is TRBJ2-7 and V is TRBV5-1; perhaps TRBD2 as D (6 bases). This CDR3 comprises 19 residues. V lost 0 bases, J lost 10 bases, and 32 bases lay in between. Germline-derived CDR1 and CDR2 are SGHRS and YFSETQ. CDR3 loop: CASSLAPGRSGLRGMEQYF. The CDR3 DNA reads TGCGCCAGCAGCTTGGCCCCAGGACGGAGCGGGCTCCGCGGAATGGAACAGTACTTC.

V usage is TRBV7-2 and J usage is TRBJ1-2; D is uncertain. This CDR3 is built from 11 residues. Trimming removed 5 bases from V and 8 bases from J, with 9 bases in between. Germline CDR1 and CDR2: SGHTA and FQGNSA. The DNA for the CDR3 is TGTGCCAGCAGCCCACATCCCGGCTACACCTTC. It is translated as CASSPHPGYTF.

The chain couples TRBV6-5 to TRBJ1-5, with D uncertain. Germline V gives CDR1 MNHEY, CDR2 SVGAGI. This CDR3 is built from 13 residues. Deletions cut 5 bases from V and 6 bases from J, with 11 bases between. This CDR3 is CASSVKTGQPQHF. DNA of the CDR3: TGTGCCAGCAGTGTCAAGACGGGTCAGCCCCAGCATTTT.

This rearrangement joins TRBV30 to TRBJ2-7; 8 nucleotides align to TRBD1. The CDR3 loop spans 13 amino acids. The J segment lost 7 bases and the V segment lost 5 bases, leaving 10 bases of the junction unmatched. The V gene's germline CDR1 is GTSNPN and CDR2 SVGIG (reference sequence). As DNA, the CDR3 is TGTGCCTGGGGGACACAGGGGGAATGGGAGCAGTACTTC. This codes for CAWGTQGEWEQYF.

The chain links TRBV6-1 to TRBJ1-4; 11 bases align to TRBD1. The CDR3 totals 16 residues. Germline lookup yields CDR1 MNHNS and CDR2 SASEGT. V dropped 8 bases and J dropped 4; count of bases not matched to a gene: 9. The chain's CDR3 is CASRGDRGTGNEKLFF. The CDR3 DNA reads as TGTGCCAGCCGTGGGGACAGGGGGACGGGTAATGAAAAACTGTTTTTT.

The chain is built from TRBV27 and TRBJ1-2; TRBD1 might be the D (5 bases). The V end lost 6 bases, the J end lost 4 bases, and 12 bases lay between the germline ends. The V gene's germline CDR1 is MNHEY and CDR2 SMNVEV (reference sequence). The CDR3 consists of 13 residues. In nucleotides, the CDR3 is TGTGCCAGCAGCAAAGGGGAGGTCTATGGCTACACCTTC. Translating gives CASSKGEVYGYTF.

The chain recombines TRBV25-1 with TRBJ1-1, with a weak D call TRBD1 (6 bases). The CDR3 consists of 15 residues. Trimming left V 3 bases short and J 1 base short, with 12 bases between. Germline V gene sequence: CDR1 MGHDK, CDR2 SYGVNS. The CDR3 protein is CASSDSRGGNTEAFF. CDR3 nucleotides: TGTGCCAGCAGTGACTCGAGAGGGGGGAACACTGAAGCTTTCTTT.

The V gene is TRBV11-3, the J gene TRBJ2-7; 7 nucleotides match TRBD2. V trimming: 4 bases; J trimming: 9 bases; junction bases outside the gene matches: 6. CDR1 and CDR2 (germline): SGHNT, YENEEA. The CDR3 is 12 residues long. CDR3 nucleotide sequence: TGTGCCAGCAGCTCGACTGTAGCGGGGCAGTACTTC. It yields the protein CASSSTVAGQYF. Variable domain in full (rest from reference TRBV11-3 and TRBJ2-7): EAGVVQSPRYKIIEKKQPVAFWCNPISGHNTLYWYLQNLGQGPELLIRYENEEAVDDSQLPKDRFSAERLKGVDSTLKIQPAELGDSAVYLCASSSTVAGQYFGPGTRLTVT.

The rearrangement uses TRBV9 and TRBJ1-3; 10 bases are shared with TRBD1. The CDR3 sequence is 15 residues long. Germline assignment: CDR1 SGDLS and CDR2 YYNGEE. V gave up 5 bases and J gave up 2 bases; unmatched junction bases: 4. The CDR3 region is CASRRGTGAGNTIYF. The CDR3 DNA reads as TGTGCCAGCAGAAGAGGGACAGGGGCTGGAAACACCATATATTTT.

The chain links TRBV27 to TRBJ1-6; possible D gene TRBD1, 6 bases. The germline V and J ends were trimmed by 3 bases and 7 bases, with 13 bases remaining between them. The CDR3 runs 15 residues. Germline V gives CDR1 MNHEY, CDR2 SMNVEV (reference sequence). CDR3 sequence (DNA): TGTGCCAGCAGTTTGTCCACAGGGATGAATTCACCCCTCCACTTT. This codes for CASSLSTGMNSPLHF.

V gene TRBV4-3 combines with J gene TRBJ1-5; the D gene is possibly TRBD1 (5 bases). Trimming took off 0 bases at V and 0 bases at J, with 6 bases between the two ends. Germline V gene lookup returns CDR1 LGHNA and CDR2 YSLEER. The CDR3 sequence is 15 residues long. This CDR3 reads CASSQEGGSNQPQHF. CDR3 coding DNA: TGCGCCAGCAGCCAAGAGGGGGGTAGCAATCAGCCCCAGCATTTT.

The gene calls are TRBV6-1 and TRBJ1-2, with D hard to call. Germline V gives CDR1 MNHNS, CDR2 SASEGT. The CDR3 is made up of 12 amino acids. V dropped 9 bases and J dropped 6 bases, with 14 bases sitting between them. CDR3: CASTTQLNGYTF. CDR3 DNA sequence: TGTGCCAGTACCACCCAGTTAAATGGCTACACCTTC.

The V gene is TRBV19, the J gene TRBJ1-6; D uncertain. Trimming pared 10 bases from V and 0 bases from J, leaving 16 bases between. Germline assignment: CDR1 LNHDA and CDR2 SQIVND (reference sequence). The CDR3 has 16 residues. This chain's CDR3 is CATSHSRSSYNSPLHF. The CDR3 region has the DNA TGTGCCACCTCCCATAGCAGAAGCTCCTATAATTCACCCCTCCACTTT.

V gene TRBV5-1 combines with J gene TRBJ2-5, with D maybe TRBD1 (6 bases). Trimming removed 7 bases at V and 3 bases at J, with 13 bases between. Germline V gives CDR1 SGHRS, CDR2 YFSETQ. The CDR3 runs 13 residues. The CDR3 coding sequence is TGCGCCAGCGGAACAGGGATCGAAGAGACCCAGTACTTC. Encoded protein: CASGTGIEETQYF.